Each of the 21 T cell receptor beta chains below was sequenced from the same sample in a study of cytomegalovirus exposure and HLA in healthy donors. PCR amplification relied on 60 Vbeta primers (plus 13 Jbeta primers). Here immunoSEQ multiplex PCR was the method, and the copy in TCRdb shows in-frame clones only, minus some. Found here are fewer than 150,000 clones, around 76% of them singletons; the top ten hold 30%. Sequenced input: PBMCs. These TCRs come from a man aged 55 to 69 in good health and CMV-seropositive.

The chain is built from TRBV5-1 and TRBJ1-1; 8 bases map to TRBD1. This CDR3 is built from 15 residues. Germline V lookup: CDR1 SGHRS, CDR2 YFSETQ. J was trimmed by 4 bases and V by 2 bases; bases with no gene match: 7. CDR3 DNA: TGCGCCAGCAGCTTACAGGGGGTCTTCCCCACTGAAGCTTTCTTT. Translated: CASSLQGVFPTEAFF.

V gene TRBV15 combines with J gene TRBJ2-1; a possible D gene is TRBD2 (6 bases). Germline-derived CDR1 and CDR2 are LNHNV and YYDKDF (reference sequence). The CDR3 is 16 amino acids. Trimming removed 4 bases from V and 0 bases from J, with 13 bases in between. The CDR3 DNA reads as TGTGCCACCAGCAAGTGGAGGGCCGGCTCCTACAATGAGCAGTTCTTC. Translated, it gives CATSKWRAGSYNEQFF.

This clone was observed a single time. The chain recombines TRBV11-3 with TRBJ2-7; TRBD1 agrees at 9 bases. The V and J ends lost 5 bases and 5 bases, in that order; junction bases with no gene match: 7. This CDR3 comprises 14 residues. Germline CDR1 is SGHNT and CDR2 is YENEEA. The CDR3 reads CASSASGTGHEQYF. CDR3 nucleotides: TGTGCCAGCAGCGCCTCCGGGACAGGGCACGAGCAGTACTTC. The full variable domain, with the rest looked up from reference TRBV11-3 and TRBJ2-7, is EAGVVQSPRYKIIEKKQPVAFWCNPISGHNTLYWYLQNLGQGPELLIRYENEEAVDDSQLPKDRFSAERLKGVDSTLKIQPAELGDSAVYLCASSASGTGHEQYFGPGTRLTVT.

The chain couples TRBV27 to TRBJ1-6; a possible D gene is TRBD1 (5 bases). The CDR3 is 15 amino acids. The germline CDR1 and CDR2 sequences are MNHEY and SMNVEV (reference sequence). The V gene lost 0 bases and the J gene lost 4 bases, with 7 bases spanning the gap. The CDR3: CASSLSGPYNSPLHF. The CDR3 DNA reads as TGTGCCAGCAGTTTATCGGGGCCGTATAATTCACCCCTCCACTTT.

The chain combines TRBV10-3 with TRBJ1-6, with 8 positions matching TRBD1. The V gene's germline CDR1 is ENHRY and CDR2 SYGVKD. The ends lost 10 bases at V and 7 bases at J; junction bases unmatched: 9. CDR3 length: 14 amino acids. The CDR3 DNA follows: TGTGCCAGCGGACAGGGTCCCTCCAATTCACCCCTCCACTTT. Its translation: CASGQGPSNSPLHF.

The V gene is TRBV7-9, the J gene TRBJ2-6; 7 bases are a match to TRBD2. V lost 5 bases and J lost 2; bases outside the gene matches: 9. The CDR3 spans 17 residues. Germline V gives CDR1 SEHNR, CDR2 FQNEAQ (reference sequence). As DNA, the CDR3 is TGTGCCAGCAGCCCACGCGCAGGGAGGGCTGGGGCCAACGTCCTGACTTTC. Translation: CASSPRAGRAGANVLTF.

V usage is TRBV11-3 and J usage is TRBJ2-2, with D unclear. Deletions cut 5 bases from V and 7 bases from J, with 8 bases between. This CDR3 comprises 12 residues. The V gene's germline CDR1 is SGHNT and CDR2 YENEEA. Written as DNA, the CDR3 is TGTGCCAGCAGCCAAGTCAGCGGGGAGCTGTTTTTT. Protein product: CASSQVSGELFF. Drawing the rest from reference TRBV11-3 and TRBJ2-2, the complete variable domain is EAGVVQSPRYKIIEKKQPVAFWCNPISGHNTLYWYLQNLGQGPELLIRYENEEAVDDSQLPKDRFSAERLKGVDSTLKIQPAELGDSAVYLCASSQVSGELFFGEGSRLTVL.

The V call is TRBV28, the J call TRBJ1-5, with D unresolved. The CDR3 extends over 17 amino acids. Germline lookup yields CDR1 MDHEN and CDR2 SYDVKM. Trimming removed 3 bases at V and 4 bases at J, with 19 bases between. Written as DNA, the CDR3 is TGTGCCAGCAGTTTCGACTCCGGTCAGATTGTTAATCAGCCCCAGCATTTT. It translates to CASSFDSGQIVNQPQHF.

The chain links TRBV7-2 to TRBJ2-1; D unclear. Trimming removed 0 bases from V and 4 bases from J, with 10 bases in between. The CDR3 spans 15 residues. Germline CDR1 is SGHTA and CDR2 is FQGNSA. CDR3 coding DNA: TGTGCCAGCAGCTTAGCGTTGGGCACTTACAATGAGCAGTTCTTC. Translating it yields CASSLALGTYNEQFF.

V is TRBV5-4 and J is TRBJ2-1; D may be TRBD2 (6 bases). With 5 bases removed from V and 4 bases from J, the gap between germline ends came to 13 bases. CDR1 is SGHNT and CDR2 is YYREEE in the germline V gene (reference sequence). This CDR3 spans 14 amino acids. CDR3 amino acids: CASRPGTDYNEQFF. The CDR3 nucleotides are TGTGCCAGCAGACCCGGGACTGATTACAATGAGCAGTTCTTC.

The chain is built from TRBV7-3 and TRBJ1-1, with D hard to call. V shed 2 bases and J shed 0 bases, with 4 bases lying between them. CDR3 length: 13 residues. The germline V gene has CDR1 SGHTA and CDR2 FQGTGA. CDR3 region: CASSLYVNTEAFF. The CDR3 DNA sequence: TGTGCCAGCAGCTTATATGTGAACACTGAAGCTTTCTTT.

V is TRBV29-1 and J is TRBJ1-4; a weak D match, TRBD1 (6 bases). The CDR3 spans 13 residues. Germline V gene data show CDR1 as SQVTM and CDR2 as ANQGSEA. Trimming stripped 8 bases from V and 4 bases from J, with 14 bases between. The DNA of the CDR3 is TGCAGCACACGCACAGGGAATAATGAAAAACTGTTTTTT. Translated: CSTRTGNNEKLFF.

V is TRBV7-9 and J is TRBJ1-4, with D tentatively TRBD1 (5 bases). CDR1 SEHNR and CDR2 FQNEAQ come from the germline V gene (reference sequence). The CDR3 loop spans 15 amino acids. Trimming pared 4 bases from V and 7 bases from J, leaving 16 bases between. In nucleotides, the CDR3 is TGTGCCAGCAGCTCCGACGCGGGACGGGTTGAAAAACTGTTTTTT. Its translation: CASSSDAGRVEKLFF.

The count of this clone is one. The chain links TRBV19 to TRBJ2-7; possibly TRBD1 for D (5 bases). This CDR3 contains 14 residues. Germline CDR1 reads LNHDA; CDR2 reads SQIVND (reference sequence). Deletions cut 1 base from V and 3 bases from J, with 10 bases between. DNA for the CDR3: TGTGCCAGTAGTATAGGGACACAAGACTACGAGCAGTACTTC. Translation gives CASSIGTQDYEQYF.

J is TRBJ2-1 and V is TRBV27; 7 bases align to TRBD1. J lost 7 bases, V lost 7 bases, and 10 bases had no gene match. Germline values: CDR1 MNHEY, CDR2 SMNVEV (reference sequence). CDR3 length equals 14 residues. The CDR3, as DNA: TGTGCCAGCATTTCCTTGACAGGGTGGAATGAGCAGTTCTTC. Its protein product is CASISLTGWNEQFF.

This clone appeared a few times. The rearrangement links TRBV29-1 to TRBJ2-7; a weak D match, TRBD2 (7 bases). The CDR3 has 13 residues. Trimming pared 3 bases from V and 6 bases from J, leaving 15 bases between. Germline V lookup: CDR1 SQVTM, CDR2 ANQGSEA. CDR3 nucleotide sequence: TGCAGCGTTGAGGGGGCGGGGGTCGGCGAGCAGTACTTC. This sequence encodes CSVEGAGVGEQYF.

The chain employs TRBV11-2 and TRBJ2-5, with D perhaps matching TRBD1 (6 bases). Germline-derived CDR1 and CDR2 are SGHAT and FQNNGV. This CDR3 spans 13 amino acids. V lost 5 bases and J 1 base, leaving 8 bases between the germline ends. The CDR3: CASSRTAQETQYF. CDR3 bases: TGTGCCAGCAGCCGGACAGCCCAAGAGACCCAGTACTTC.

The chain has TRBV5-4 and TRBJ1-6; 7 nucleotides agree with TRBD1. Germline-derived CDR1 and CDR2 are SGHNT and YYREEE (reference sequence). Losses at the gene ends were 3 bases for V and 8 bases for J; bases not matched to a gene: 5. CDR3 length: 14 amino acids. This chain's CDR3 is CASSYDREDSPLHF. Written as DNA, the CDR3 is TGTGCCAGCAGCTACGACAGGGAGGATTCACCCCTCCACTTT.

Here the CDR3 reads CASRRPGQPVYEQYF. Written as DNA, the CDR3 is TGTGCCAGCAGGAGACCGGGACAGCCTGTCTACGAGCAGTACTTC. The chain employs TRBV6-6 and TRBJ2-7, with TRBD1 matching over 7 bases. Unmatched junction bases numbered 11, after V lost 6 bases and J lost 3 bases. CDR3 length: 15 residues. Per the germline V gene, CDR1 is MNHNY and CDR2 is SVGAGI (reference sequence).

As regards this clone: A junction boundary mismatches the germline segment, possibly from a read error. The chain uses TRBV7-9 and TRBJ1-1; no definite D call. This CDR3 spans 10 amino acids. Germline CDR1 reads SEHNR; CDR2 reads FQNEAQ (reference sequence). CDR3 coding DNA: TGTTCCAGCAGCCGTACTGAAGCTTTCTTT. Translating it yields CSSSRTEAFF.

CDR3 sequence reads: CATRQGGRGVREKLFF. The CDR3 DNA reads as TGTGCCACCAGACAGGGGGGACGAGGAGTGAGAGAAAAACTGTTTTTT. The V and J genes are TRBV15 and TRBJ1-4; 8 nucleotides agree with TRBD1. Losses at the gene ends were 6 bases for V and 8 bases for J; bases not matched to a gene: 14. The CDR3 spans 16 residues. Germline CDR1 is LNHNV and CDR2 is YYDKDF (reference sequence).